The rows below give T cell receptor beta chains drawn from one sample of a study of T cells in Graves' hyperthyroidism and ophthalmopathy. TCRdb passed the multiplex PCR reads through MiXCR, listing each CDR3 protein once. This sample yields about 700,000 distinct CDR3 sequences, of which about 14% are seen a single time; roughly 10% belongs to the top ten. The sample was blood. The receptor source for this set is a woman aged 18-29 years with Graves' hyperthyroidism. Each CDR3 is given with its conserved first and last residue. The D gene is left open where the match is weak. Expanded clones are given a class, and other clones once, few, many or no size at all.

V gene,D gene,J gene,clone size,CDR3 DNA,CDR3 protein
TRBV2,.,TRBJ1-1,few,TGTGCCAGCAGTGAACTCAGGGGCGCGAACACTGGAGCTTTCTTT,CASSELRGANTGAFF
TRBV7-2,.,TRBJ1-5,.,TGTGCCAGCACCGAAGGCCGAAATCAGCCCCAGCATTTT,CASTEGRNQPQHF
TRBV20-1,.,TRBJ1-1,.,TGCAGTGCTAGAATGGGGGCCATGAACACTGAAGCTTTCTTT,CSARMGAMNTEAFF
TRBV7-8,.,TRBJ1-5,many,TGTGCCAGCAGGCAAGGAGGGGATCACAATCAGCCCCAGCATTTT,CASRQGGDHNQPQHF
TRBV9,.,TRBJ2-3,few,TGTGCCAGCAGCGTAGAATCAGAGAATACGCAGTATTTT,CASSVESENTQYF
TRBV30,.,TRBJ2-1,many,TGTGCCTGGAGTGTACTCCGGCAGTACAATGAGCAGTTCTTC,CAWSVLRQYNEQFF
TRBV15,.,TRBJ1-5,many,TGTGCCACCAGCAGAGCAGGGATAAGCAATCAGCCCCAGCATTTT,CATSRAGISNQPQHF
TRBV6-1,.,TRBJ1-1,.,TGTGCCAGTCAGACGGGGTGGACTGAAGCTTTCTTT,CASQTGWTEAFF
TRBV10-3,TRBD1,TRBJ1-3,many,TGTGCCATCAGACGCACGAAGACAGGGAACGTAACCTCTGGAAACACCATATATTTT,CAIRRTKTGNVTSGNTIYF
TRBV19,.,TRBJ1-1,.,TGTGCCAGTAGTGCAACCCTGACTACTGAAGCTTTCTTT,CASSATLTTEAFF
TRBV20-1,TRBD1,TRBJ2-7,few,TGCAGTGCTAATTCCCGGACAGGCAACTACGAGCAGTACTTC,CSANSRTGNYEQYF
TRBV5-1,TRBD1,TRBJ1-1,few,TGCGCCAGCACCGGAATGGAGGGGGCAAAGACTGAAGCTTTCTTT,CASTGMEGAKTEAFF
TRBV20-1,TRBD1,TRBJ1-5,many,TGCAGTGCTCTTACAGGGGGCAGAGGCAATCAGCCCCAGCATTTT,CSALTGGRGNQPQHF
TRBV5-6,TRBD1,TRBJ1-2,.,TGTGCCAGCAGCCTACAGACAGGGGTCAACTATGGCTACACCTTC,CASSLQTGVNYGYTF
TRBV30,.,TRBJ2-3,many,TGTGCCTGGAGTGTATTAACTAGGGATACGCAGTATTTT,CAWSVLTRDTQYF
TRBV7-9,.,TRBJ2-1,few,TGTGCCAGCACCTTAGAGAATGAGCAGTTCTTC,CASTLENEQFF
TRBV6-1,.,TRBJ1-2,many,TGTGCCAGCAGTCGTGGAAGGGGAGGCTACACCTTC,CASSRGRGGYTF
TRBV20-1,.,TRBJ2-2,many,TGCAGTGCTAGAGATTGGGGCTCTCCGCGTGCCGGGGAGCTGTTTTTT,CSARDWGSPRAGELFF
TRBV3-1,TRBD1,TRBJ2-7,many,TGTGCCAGCAGCCAAGCGGGACAGGGTTACGAGCAGTACTTC,CASSQAGQGYEQYF
TRBV28,.,TRBJ1-5,.,TGTGCCAGCAGTTCCAGGTGGGGGTATAGCAATCAGCCCCAGCATTTT,CASSSRWGYSNQPQHF
TRBV5-1,TRBD1,TRBJ1-1,many,TGCGCCAGCAGCCTCGGGACAGCAAACACTGAAGCTTTCTTT,CASSLGTANTEAFF
TRBV28,.,TRBJ2-2,many,TGTGCCAGCAGTCCCACCCCGGACGGGGAGCTGTTTTTT,CASSPTPDGELFF
TRBV11-2,TRBD2,TRBJ2-1,many,TGTGCCAGCAGCCACGGGACTAGCGGACTCTACAATGAGCAGTTCTTC,CASSHGTSGLYNEQFF
TRBV11-2,TRBD2,TRBJ2-3,.,TGTGCCAGCAGCTTAGAGGGACTAGCGGGAGGTGCAGATACGCAGTATTTT,CASSLEGLAGGADTQYF
TRBV16,.,TRBJ1-5,.,TGTGCCAGCAGCGCCATAAAGGGCCTAAATCAGCCCCAGCATTTT,CASSAIKGLNQPQHF
TRBV7-9,TRBD1,TRBJ1-5,.,TGTGCCAGCAGCTTAGACTCCTACAGGGGAAACAATCAGCCCCAGCATTTT,CASSLDSYRGNNQPQHF
TRBV28,.,TRBJ2-7,many,TGTGCCAGCAGTACGTTGTGGGGTGCCCCTACCTCCTACGAGCAGTACTTC,CASSTLWGAPTSYEQYF
TRBV6-2/TRBV6-3,TRBD2,TRBJ2-1,many,TGTGCCAGCAGTTACTCGAGGCTAGCGGGAGTGGATGAGCAGTTCTTC,CASSYSRLAGVDEQFF
TRBV11-3,.,TRBJ2-1,.,TGTGCCAGCAGCTTATCCGGGATGAGGGCCAATGAGCAGTTCTTC,CASSLSGMRANEQFF
TRBV28,TRBD2,TRBJ2-2,few,TGTGCCAGCAGTTCGGAGGGACTAGCGGGAATCGGGGAGCTGTTTTTT,CASSSEGLAGIGELFF
TRBV2,.,TRBJ2-7,few,TGTGCCAGCAGTATGTGGCAGACCTACGAGCAGTACTTC,CASSMWQTYEQYF
TRBV7-9,TRBD1,TRBJ1-2,many,TGTGCCAGCAGCTTACATGGGACAGAAAACTATGGCTACACCTTC,CASSLHGTENYGYTF
TRBV11-2,.,TRBJ1-2,.,TGTGCCAGCAGCTTAGTCCAGGGTGCCACACACCCTCGGGGCTACACCTTC,CASSLVQGATHPRGYTF
TRBV4-3,TRBD2,TRBJ2-1,few,TGCGCCAGCAGCCAAGTATCGGTAGCGGGAGCTCATGAGCAGTTCTTC,CASSQVSVAGAHEQFF
TRBV11-3,.,TRBJ2-2,few,TGTGCCAGCTCCGATCTAGGGGTCGACACCGGGGAGCTGTTTTTT,CASSDLGVDTGELFF
TRBV12-3/TRBV12-4,TRBD2,TRBJ2-7,few,TGTGCCAGCAGTTCCCCCTCTAGCGGGAGTTTTCACGAGCAGTACTTC,CASSSPSSGSFHEQYF
TRBV7-8,TRBD1,TRBJ1-5,.,TGTGCCAGCAGCCCAACCAGGGGGGGGCGCGGGCAGCCCCAGCATTTT,CASSPTRGGRGQPQHF
TRBV9,TRBD2,TRBJ2-5,few,TGTGCCAGCAGCCGACGGGGAGCGGGAGGGGAGACCCAGTACTTC,CASSRRGAGGETQYF
TRBV2,TRBD1,TRBJ2-5,many,TGTGCCAGCAGTGGAACAGGGGCCCAAGAGACCCAGTACTTC,CASSGTGAQETQYF
TRBV18,.,TRBJ2-5,many,TGTGCCAGCTCACCACAGGGTAAAGAGACCCAGTACTTC,CASSPQGKETQYF
TRBV30,.,TRBJ1-2,few,TGTGCCTGGAGTGAGCTCGACCTTTCCACCTATGGCTACACCTTC,CAWSELDLSTYGYTF
TRBV27,TRBD2,TRBJ2-1,many,TGTGCCAGCAGTTTACCCCCCCTACGCGGGAGCAATGAGCAGTTCTTC,CASSLPPLRGSNEQFF
TRBV4-2,.,TRBJ2-7,many,TGTGCCAGCAGCCAAGAACGGGGGACACCCTCCTACGAGCAGTACTTC,CASSQERGTPSYEQYF
TRBV11-2,TRBD2,TRBJ2-7,many,TGTGCCAGCGTAGCGGGAGGGCCGATCCGCAACGAGCAGTACTTC,CASVAGGPIRNEQYF